These 11 T cell receptor beta chains share one sample of origin, sequenced in a study of STAT5B mutations in CD4+ large granular lymphocyte leukemia. TCRdb's copy holds only in-frame clones and misses some; the assay was immunoSEQ multiplex PCR. This table has about 40,000 clones, approximately 80% appearing once. The sample taken for sequencing was CD4+ T cells from blood buffy coats. These TCRs come from a human donor in good health.

V usage is TRBV5-4 and J usage is TRBJ2-7; TRBD1 is a possible D gene (5 bases). The CDR3 length is 14 residues. CDR1 is SGHNT, CDR2 YYREEE, per germline (reference sequence). V lost 0 bases and J 4 bases, leaving 11 bases between the germline ends. Here the CDR3 DNA reads TGTGCCAGCAGCTTGGAAGGGGTGGGGTACGAGCAGTACTTC. Translation: CASSLEGVGYEQYF.

This chain uses TRBV18 with TRBJ2-6; D is uncertain. The germline gives CDR1 KGHSH, CDR2 LQKENI. The length of the CDR3 is 16 residues. The ends were cut back, 5 bases at V and 0 bases at J, with 11 bases in the middle. CDR3 coding DNA: TGTGCCAGCTCAAAAACAGCGTACTCTGGGGCCAACGTCCTGACTTTC. The encoded protein is CASSKTAYSGANVLTF.

The J gene is TRBJ1-1, the V gene TRBV5-1; no reliable D call. Germline V lookup: CDR1 SGHRS, CDR2 YFSETQ. The CDR3 extends over 13 amino acids. V dropped 4 bases and J dropped 1 base, with 8 bases sitting between them. CDR3 loop: CASSGPANTEAFF. In DNA, the CDR3 is TGCGCCAGCAGCGGCCCTGCGAACACTGAAGCTTTCTTT.

DNA of the CDR3: TGTGCCAGTAGTAAGAAGGGGGTCAATCAGCCCCAGCATTTT. Amino acid sequence: CASSKKGVNQPQHF. V is TRBV19 and J is TRBJ1-5, with D perhaps TRBD1 (6 bases). Per germline, CDR1 LNHDA and CDR2 SQIVND (reference sequence). The CDR3 is 14 residues long. The ends were cut back, 4 bases at V and 3 bases at J, with 10 bases in the middle.

The V and J genes are TRBV18 and TRBJ2-7; perhaps TRBD2 as D (6 bases). Germline values: CDR1 KGHSH, CDR2 LQKENI. CDR3 length: 14 amino acids. Trimming cost V 5 bases and J 2 bases, with 13 bases left between them. The CDR3 region is CASSSGEGPYEQYF. CDR3 bases: TGTGCCAGCTCATCGGGAGAGGGCCCCTACGAGCAGTACTTC.

The genes are TRBV7-2 and TRBJ2-5; TRBD1 aligns across 8 bases. The CDR3 runs 16 residues. Per the germline V gene, CDR1 is SGHTA and CDR2 is FQGNSA. V was pared by 6 bases and J by 7 bases, with 16 bases of the junction left unmatched. The CDR3 spells CASSSQSGTGGRTQYF. The CDR3 nucleotides read TGTGCCAGCAGTTCCCAATCCGGGACAGGAGGGAGGACCCAGTACTTC.

This chain connects TRBV5-1 to TRBJ2-7; D remains ambiguous. CDR3 length equals 12 residues. V was trimmed by 0 bases and J by 6 bases, leaving 7 bases between them. CDR1 and CDR2 from the germline V gene are SGHRS and YFSETQ. DNA for the CDR3: TGCGCCAGCAGCTTGGACAGAGGCGAGCAGTACTTC. It specifies CASSLDRGEQYF.

The chain employs TRBV5-1 and TRBJ2-3; 10 bases are a match to TRBD2. J was trimmed by 0 bases and V by 4 bases; bases with no gene match: 2. The CDR3 runs 15 residues. The germline CDR1 and CDR2 sequences are SGHRS and YFSETQ. Written as DNA, the CDR3 is TGCGCCAGCAGCCGGACTAGCGGTAGCACAGATACGCAGTATTTT. Protein sequence: CASSRTSGSTDTQYF.

The sample holds a few counts of this clone. V and J are TRBV19 and TRBJ1-1; D perhaps matches TRBD1 (5 bases). CDR3 size: 14 residues. Per the germline V gene, CDR1 is LNHDA and CDR2 is SQIVND (reference sequence). V was shortened by 2 bases and J by 4 bases, with 11 bases between the two germline ends. This CDR3 reads CASSIRTGTTEAFF. DNA for the CDR3: TGTGCCAGTAGTATAAGAACGGGGACCACTGAAGCTTTCTTT.

The V call is TRBV19, the J call TRBJ2-7, with D perhaps assigned TRBD1 or TRBD2 (6 bases each). Germline CDR1 is LNHDA and CDR2 is SQIVND (reference sequence). The CDR3 sequence is 14 residues long. V dropped 3 bases and J dropped 3 bases, with 12 bases sitting between them. The CDR3 DNA reads TGTGCCAGTAGTATTGATGGAGGGGGCTACGAGCAGTACTTC. Protein product: CASSIDGGGYEQYF.

This chain uses TRBV11-3 with TRBJ2-7; D remains unclear. CDR1 and CDR2 from the germline V gene are SGHNT and YENEEA. The CDR3 is 16 residues long. V was shortened by 1 base and J by 0 bases, with 13 bases between the two germline ends. The CDR3: CASSLVPDARSYEQYF. CDR3 coding DNA: TGTGCCAGCAGCTTAGTCCCAGACGCTCGCTCCTACGAGCAGTACTTC.